This TCR beta chain is from a study of cytomegalovirus exposure and HLA in healthy donors. Study conclusions and caveats: For most subjects, TCR beta sequences were reported to predict HLA-A and HLA-B alleles with accuracy.

The PCR used 60 Vbeta and 13 Jbeta primers. Produced via immunoSEQ multiplex PCR; TCRdb's table is partial and in-frame only. Here the sample spans around 200,000 clones, roughly 84% being singletons. V was clipped by 4 bases and J by 5 bases, with 24 bases between them. The CDR3 is 17 amino acids. In germline, CDR1 is MNHEY, CDR2 SMNVEV (reference sequence). Points on this clone: The antigen is not known.

Sequencing was done on a sample of PBMCs. This TCR came from a woman in her 50s in good health and CMV-seropositive. J is TRBJ2-7 and V is TRBV27; D possibly corresponds to TRBD1 (6 bases). The CDR3: CASSSRPGTLRVHEQYF. In DNA form, the CDR3 reads TGTGCCAGCAGTTCCCGTCCCGGGACACTTAGGGTTCACGAGCAGTACTTC.